The 22 T cell receptor beta chains below were found in one sample sequenced in a study of blood T cell repertoires in COVID-19. Method: immunoSEQ multiplex PCR; TCRdb's copy keeps in-frame clones and lacks some. The table shows a few hundred thousand clones, with around 82% occurring only once. Sequencing was done on a sample of peripheral blood. The source of these receptors is a person aged 65 to 85 with COVID-19, enrolled during active disease.

V usage is TRBV28 and J usage is TRBJ2-1; no definite D call. V lost 4 bases, J lost 2 bases, and 21 bases lay in between. Germline lookup yields CDR1 MDHEN and CDR2 SYDVKM. This CDR3 is 18 amino acids long. The CDR3 is CASSSPFSLIFTYNEQFF. CDR3 bases: TGTGCCAGCAGTTCCCCCTTTAGTCTCATTTTCACCTACAATGAGCAGTTCTTC.

V is TRBV5-1 and J is TRBJ1-2; no definite D call. The CDR3 totals 12 residues. The germline V and J ends were trimmed by 3 bases and 4 bases, with 7 bases remaining between them. Germline V gene lookup returns CDR1 SGHRS and CDR2 YFSETQ. Written as DNA, the CDR3 is TGCGCCAGCAGCTCGGGGTCCTATGGCTACACCTTC. Amino acids: CASSSGSYGYTF.

The chain carries TRBV27 and TRBJ2-5; D not resolved. Deletions cut 10 bases from V and 3 bases from J, with 15 bases between. Looked up from germline, CDR1 is MNHEY and CDR2 is SMNVEV (reference sequence). The CDR3 has 13 amino acids. CDR3 nucleotide sequence: TGTGCCACCAACGACTTATTAAAAGAGACCCAGTACTTC. Its protein is CATNDLLKETQYF.

V usage is TRBV29-1 and J usage is TRBJ2-5; D unresolved. The germline CDR1 and CDR2 sequences are SQVTM and ANQGSEA. The CDR3 is 14 amino acids. V gave up 3 bases and J gave up 4 bases, with 15 bases separating them. CDR3 DNA: TGCAGCGTTGAGATCTACCTGAATCGAGAGACCCAGTACTTC. Its protein is CSVEIYLNRETQYF.

This chain joins TRBV2 and TRBJ2-1, with 8 bases matching TRBD2. V gave up 1 base and J gave up 4 bases; unmatched junction bases: 3. The CDR3 length is 15 residues. CDR1 SNHLY and CDR2 FYNNEI come from the germline V gene. CDR3 region: CASSEGSGGYNEQFF. In DNA, the CDR3 is TGTGCCAGCAGTGAAGGCAGCGGGGGATACAATGAGCAGTTCTTC. The variable domain in full, completed from reference TRBV2 and TRBJ2-1, reads EPEVTQTPSHQVTQMGQEVILRCVPISNHLYFYWYRQILGQKVEFLVSFYNNEISEKSEIFDDQFSVERPDGSNFTLKIRSTKLEDSAMYFCASSEGSGGYNEQFFGPGTRLTVL.

Notes on this clone: A junction end diverges from the germline sequence, so it may reflect a read error. DNA of the CDR3: TGCGCCAGCAGCCCTGCGGGTTTCAATCAGCCCCGGCATTTT. It specifies CASSPAGFNQPRHF. The chain carries TRBV4-3 and TRBJ1-5; D remains ambiguous. Germline CDR1 and CDR2: LGHNA and YSLEER. CDR3 size: 14 residues.

The DNA of the CDR3 is TGTGCCAGCAGCTTACAGGGGGCTGTGGCTGAAGCTTTCTTT. It codes for CASSLQGAVAEAFF. This rearrangement joins TRBV7-9 to TRBJ1-1; TRBD1 aligns across 8 bases. V lost 2 bases to trimming and J lost 6 bases; unmatched junction nucleotides: 5. This CDR3 contains 14 residues. Germline V gene sequence: CDR1 SEHNR, CDR2 FQNEAQ (reference sequence).

The chain couples TRBV5-6 to TRBJ1-6, with D uncertain. CDR3 length equals 13 residues. Trimming took off 2 bases at V and 10 bases at J, with 10 bases between the two ends. Per germline, CDR1 SGHDT and CDR2 YYEEEE. CDR3: CASSFRKRSPLHF. In DNA form, the CDR3 reads TGTGCCAGCAGCTTTAGGAAGCGATCACCCCTCCACTTT.

The V call is TRBV6-1, the J call TRBJ2-4, with a weak D call TRBD1 (5 bases). The ends were cut back, 3 bases at V and 9 bases at J, with 12 bases in the middle. The CDR3 covers 13 residues. The germline V gene encodes CDR1 MNHNS and CDR2 SASEGT. The CDR3 sequence: CASSDSRVGIQYF. CDR3 DNA sequence: TGTGCCAGCAGTGATAGCAGGGTGGGCATTCAGTACTTC.

The J gene is TRBJ1-1, the V gene TRBV19, with D tentatively TRBD1 (5 bases). V shed 4 bases and J shed 5 bases, with 14 bases lying between them. The CDR3 contains 14 residues. Looked up from germline, CDR1 is LNHDA and CDR2 is SQIVND (reference sequence). The CDR3 here is CASSTGIGETEAFF. CDR3 nucleotide sequence: TGTGCCAGTAGTACAGGGATAGGTGAAACTGAAGCTTTCTTT.

This clone occurred a few times. The rearrangement links TRBV5-5 to TRBJ2-2; D may be TRBD1 (6 bases). Germline CDR1 reads SGHKS; CDR2 reads YYEKEE (reference sequence). This CDR3 is 15 amino acids long. Trimming removed 6 bases at V and 4 bases at J, with 16 bases between. CDR3 sequence: CASITGLSGTGELFF. Written as DNA, the CDR3 is TGTGCCAGCATAACAGGGCTAAGCGGCACCGGGGAGCTGTTTTTT.

This clone was observed a few times. The V gene is TRBV6-1, the J gene TRBJ1-3; D ambiguous. V gave up 2 bases and J gave up 9 bases, with 8 bases separating them. The germline gives CDR1 MNHNS, CDR2 SASEGT. This CDR3 is 12 amino acids long. In DNA form, the CDR3 reads TGTGCCAGCAGTGAATTTAGAACCACCATATATTTT. Amino acids: CASSEFRTTIYF.

The V call is TRBV28, the J call TRBJ1-2, with 10 bases that match TRBD1. The CDR3 is 16 residues long. Germline-derived CDR1 and CDR2 are MDHEN and SYDVKM. J gave up 1 base and V 5 bases, and 7 bases lay outside the gene matches. CDR3: CASSDRDRGFNYGYTF. CDR3 DNA: TGTGCCAGCAGTGACCGGGACAGGGGTTTTAACTATGGCTACACCTTC.

The chain carries TRBV15 and TRBJ1-5; the D is unclear. This CDR3 has 16 amino acids. The V end was cut by 0 bases, the J end by 3 bases, with 12 bases between. Germline V gene lookup returns CDR1 LNHNV and CDR2 YYDKDF (reference sequence). CDR3 residues: CATSRDGLRNNQPQHF. DNA for the CDR3: TGTGCCACCAGCAGAGATGGTCTTAGAAACAATCAGCCCCAGCATTTT.

The chain links TRBV9 to TRBJ2-3; D is unclear. Looked up from germline, CDR1 is SGDLS and CDR2 is YYNGEE. The length of the CDR3 is 15 residues. Trimming left V 0 bases short and J 4 bases short, with 12 bases between. CDR3 region: CASSVASVFADTQYF. The CDR3 DNA follows: TGTGCCAGCAGCGTAGCTTCTGTATTCGCAGATACGCAGTATTTT.

This sequence joins TRBV7-6 and TRBJ1-5; 7 nucleotides line up with TRBD1. There are 15 residues in the CDR3. Per germline, CDR1 SGHVS and CDR2 FNYEAQ. Germline trimming cut 7 bases from V and 4 bases from J; bases unmatched to any gene: 10. The CDR3, as DNA: TGTGCCAGCACCTCTACTGGACAGGCAAATCAGCCCCAGCATTTT. It specifies CASTSTGQANQPQHF.

CDR3 sequence: CASSLAILVGEQYF. The CDR3 DNA reads as TGTGCCAGCAGCTTAGCGATACTAGTCGGCGAGCAGTACTTC. The chain couples TRBV7-2 to TRBJ2-7; maybe TRBD2 (5 bases). This CDR3 is built from 14 residues. Germline V gene sequence: CDR1 SGHTA, CDR2 FQGNSA. V lost 0 bases to trimming and J lost 6 bases, with 12 bases between them.

CDR3 bases: TGTGCCAGCATTGCGGGGGGGCGGGGAGAGACCCAGTACTTC. Encoded protein: CASIAGGRGETQYF. The chain is built from TRBV2 and TRBJ2-5; 9 nucleotides agree with TRBD2. CDR1 SNHLY and CDR2 FYNNEI come from the germline V gene. This CDR3 is built from 14 residues. Trimming cost V 7 bases and J 4 bases; bases outside gene matches: 7. The whole variable domain, filled in from reference TRBV2 and TRBJ2-5, reads EPEVTQTPSHQVTQMGQEVILRCVPISNHLYFYWYRQILGQKVEFLVSFYNNEISEKSEIFDDQFSVERPDGSNFTLKIRSTKLEDSAMYFCASIAGGRGETQYFGPGTRLLVL.

This chain links TRBV11-2 with TRBJ2-1; no clear D gene. With 0 bases removed from V and 5 bases from J, the gap between germline ends came to 5 bases. Per the germline V gene, CDR1 is SGHAT and CDR2 is FQNNGV. This CDR3 region has 13 residues. CDR3 sequence reads: CASSLESNNEQFF. The CDR3 nucleotides are TGTGCCAGCAGCTTAGAATCCAACAATGAGCAGTTCTTC.

The DNA for the CDR3 is TGTGCCAGCAGTTACAGCGCGGACTCCTACGAGCAGTACTTC. Amino acids: CASSYSADSYEQYF. The rearrangement joins TRBV6-6 to TRBJ2-7; no clear D gene. V gave up 2 bases and J gave up 0 bases, with 8 bases separating them. This CDR3 contains 14 residues. The germline V gene has CDR1 MNHNY and CDR2 SVGAGI (reference sequence).

The chain employs TRBV28 and TRBJ1-1, with D possibly being TRBD1 (5 bases). CDR3 length: 14 amino acids. With 6 bases removed from V and 3 bases from J, the gap between germline ends came to 14 bases. Germline lookup yields CDR1 MDHEN and CDR2 SYDVKM. The CDR3 DNA reads as TGTGCCAGCAGAGTGTGGGGCGCGGACACTGAAGCTTTCTTT. Protein sequence: CASRVWGADTEAFF. Using reference TRBV28 and TRBJ1-1 for the parts outside the CDR3, the full variable domain is DVKVTQSSRYLVKRTGEKVFLECVQDMDHENMFWYRQDPGLGLRLIYFSYDVKMKEKGDIPEGYSVSREKKERFSLILESASTNQTSMYLCASRVWGADTEAFFGQGTRLTVV.

The chain employs TRBV14 and TRBJ1-1; 10 positions match TRBD1. J gave up 10 bases and V 1 base, and 12 bases lay outside the gene matches. This CDR3 has 16 residues. Germline V gene lookup returns CDR1 SGHDN and CDR2 FVKESK. The CDR3 DNA reads TGTGCCAGCAGCCAAGGGCGACAGGGGGCCTCATTAGCAGCTTTCTTT. The encoded protein is CASSQGRQGASLAAFF.